Presented here are 27 T cell receptor beta chains from one specimen sequenced in a study of identical twins. TCRdb reprocessed the 5' RACE reads with MiXCR, giving one entry per CDR3 protein. The repertoire has 500,000 to 650,000 distinct CDR3 sequences, 7.1% of them found once; the top ten carry roughly 1.6%. The same sample was also studied in work on yellow fever vaccine responses in identical twins.

The sample taken for sequencing was PBMCs. The receptors were gathered from a young woman in good health.

This clonotype came up a few times. The chain is built from TRBV6-2 or TRBV6-3 and TRBJ1-5, with 9 bases lining up with TRBD1. V lost 5 bases and J lost 5; bases outside the gene matches: 7. The CDR3 totals 15 residues. Germline V CDR1 and CDR2: MNHEY, SVGEGT. The CDR3 is CASSPGTGTYQPQHF. As DNA, the CDR3 is TGTGCCAGCAGTCCTGGGACAGGGACATATCAGCCCCAGCATTTT.

The sample holds many counts of this clonotype. The V call is TRBV11-2, the J call TRBJ1-2, with 7 positions matching TRBD1. Germline loops: CDR1 SGHAT, CDR2 FQNNGV. CDR3 size: 15 residues. V was pared by 4 bases and J by 5 bases, with 10 bases of the junction left unmatched. CDR3 in amino acids: CASSSSRTGKYGYTF. CDR3 coding DNA: TGTGCCAGCAGCTCGAGCCGGACAGGAAAATATGGCTACACCTTC. Drawing the rest from reference TRBV11-2 and TRBJ1-2, the complete variable domain is EAGVAQSPRYKIIEKRQSVAFWCNPISGHATLYWYQQILGQGPKLLIQFQNNGVVDDSQLPKDRFSAERLKGVDSTLKIQPAKLEDSAVYLCASSSSRTGKYGYTFGSGTRLTVV.

This clonotype was found many times. The genes are TRBV5-1 and TRBJ2-5; possibly TRBD1 for D (6 bases). The CDR3 contains 14 residues. Germline values: CDR1 SGHRS, CDR2 YFSETQ. Trimming took off 0 bases at V and 1 base at J, with 7 bases between the two ends. CDR3 protein: CASSLVGGQETQYF. The CDR3 nucleotides read TGCGCCAGCAGCTTGGTAGGGGGCCAAGAGACCCAGTACTTC.

In this sample, this clonotype turned up many times. The CDR3 is CASSQGANLYEQYF. CDR3 in DNA: TGCGCCAGCAGCCAAGGAGCCAACTTATACGAGCAGTACTTC. V is TRBV4-1 and J is TRBJ2-7, with unresolved D. The CDR3 runs to 14 residues. Germline lookup yields CDR1 MGHRA and CDR2 YSYEKL. V dropped 1 base and J dropped 4 bases, with 11 bases sitting between them.

The CDR3 DNA is TGTGCCAGCAGCGAGACTGGCGCGCCGTACGAGCAGTACTTC. It translates to CASSETGAPYEQYF. This chain links TRBV28 with TRBJ2-7; D gene uncertain. CDR1 and CDR2 from the germline V gene are MDHEN and SYDVKM. The CDR3 spans 14 residues. V was shortened by 6 bases and J by 4 bases, with 16 bases between the two germline ends.

This clonotype was counted a few times. The genes are TRBV28 and TRBJ2-6; D remains unclear. Germline CDR1 is MDHEN and CDR2 is SYDVKM. V was shortened by 3 bases and J by 3 bases, with 9 bases between the two germline ends. CDR3 length: 15 residues. The CDR3 nucleotides read TGTGCCAGCAGTTTTCGGCCCGGTGGGGCCAACGTCCTGACTTTC. Residues: CASSFRPGGANVLTF.

This clonotype turned up a few times. V and J are TRBV9 and TRBJ2-5; 9 nucleotides line up with TRBD2. CDR1 and CDR2 (germline): SGDLS, YYNGEE. There are 15 residues in the CDR3. The V gene end was trimmed by 2 bases and the J gene end by 5 bases; junction bases not matched to a gene: 7. The CDR3 coding sequence is TGTGCCAGCAGCGTCCGCGCGGGAGGGTTGGAGACCCAGTACTTC. Protein: CASSVRAGGLETQYF.

This clonotype was detected a few times. This chain links TRBV12-3 or TRBV12-4 with TRBJ1-1; D might be TRBD1 (6 bases). The CDR3 is 15 residues long. V was shortened by 3 bases and J by 4 bases, with 15 bases between the two germline ends. The DNA for the CDR3 is TGTGCCAGCAGTTTCTCCGGGACAACCTCCACTGAAGCTTTCTTT. Amino acids: CASSFSGTTSTEAFF.

Many counts were recorded for this clonotype. This sequence joins TRBV3-1 and TRBJ1-5; TRBD1 matches at 7 bases. The CDR3 runs 16 residues. V lost 0 bases to trimming and J lost 2 bases; unmatched junction nucleotides: 4. Germline V lookup: CDR1 LGHDT, CDR2 YNNKEL (reference sequence). The CDR3 DNA is TGTGCCAGCAGCCAAGAAACCGGACAGGGCAATCAGCCCCAGCATTTT. It encodes CASSQETGQGNQPQHF.

This clonotype was detected ten times or more. The chain couples TRBV20-1 to TRBJ2-1; no clear D. The germline gives CDR1 DFQATT, CDR2 SNEGSKA (reference sequence). This CDR3 is built from 12 residues. V was trimmed by 6 bases and J by 8 bases, leaving 14 bases between them. Written as DNA, the CDR3 is TGCAGTGCGAGCCTCAAAATTGATGAGCAGTTCTTC. As protein: CSASLKIDEQFF.

The chain has TRBV20-1 and TRBJ2-3, with 8 nucleotides matching TRBD1. Germline V gives CDR1 DFQATT, CDR2 SNEGSKA (reference sequence). CDR3 length equals 14 residues. The trim removed 4 bases at V and 3 bases at J, leaving 6 bases unmatched. The CDR3 reads CSAIKDRATDTQYF. CDR3 nucleotides: TGCAGTGCTATAAAGGACAGGGCTACAGATACGCAGTATTTT.

Many counts were recorded for this clonotype. The chain employs TRBV7-9 and TRBJ2-7; perhaps TRBD2 as D (6 bases). Trimming stripped 4 bases from V and 4 bases from J, with 14 bases between. This CDR3 is 14 amino acids long. Per germline, CDR1 SEHNR and CDR2 FQNEAQ (reference sequence). The CDR3 sequence is CASSSPRDSYEQYV. CDR3 nucleotide sequence: TGTGCCAGCAGCTCCCCCCGGGACTCTTACGAGCAGTACGTC.

The V and J genes are TRBV20-1 and TRBJ1-4; D ambiguous. Looked up from germline, CDR1 is DFQATT and CDR2 is SNEGSKA (reference sequence). The CDR3 totals 15 residues. Trimming cost V 5 bases and J 2 bases, with 15 bases left between them. The CDR3 spells CSAPASGGTNEKLFF. CDR3 in DNA: TGCAGTGCTCCAGCGAGTGGTGGTACTAATGAAAAACTGTTTTTT.

This clonotype was counted many times. This chain's CDR3 is CASSEITSGALYQYF. CDR3 nucleotide sequence: TGTGCCAGCAGTGAAATCACTAGCGGGGCCCTGTATCAGTACTTC. V usage is TRBV6-1 and J usage is TRBJ2-5; TRBD2 matches 10 bases. J lost 11 bases, V lost 2 bases, and 11 bases had no gene match. Germline lookup yields CDR1 MNHNS and CDR2 SASEGT. The CDR3 contains 15 residues.

This chain uses TRBV6-2 or TRBV6-3 with TRBJ1-4; 10 nucleotides align to TRBD1. Germline values: CDR1 MNHEY, CDR2 SVGEGT. CDR3 size: 15 residues. After removal of 4 bases from V and 7 bases from J, the junction contained 6 bases not matched to a gene. CDR3 protein: CASSFGTGVFEKLFF. The CDR3 DNA follows: TGTGCCAGCAGTTTCGGGACAGGGGTTTTTGAAAAACTGTTTTTT.

This clonotype was found a few times. J is TRBJ2-2 and V is TRBV29-1, with 7 bases matching TRBD2. J was trimmed by 7 bases and V by 4 bases; bases with no gene match: 3. The V gene's germline CDR1 is SQVTM and CDR2 ANQGSEA. There are 12 residues in the CDR3. The CDR3 loop reads CSVGRELGELFF. The CDR3 DNA reads as TGCAGCGTTGGGCGGGAGCTCGGGGAGCTGTTTTTT.

This clonotype showed up many times. The J gene is TRBJ2-7, the V gene TRBV10-3; D is unclear. The CDR3 consists of 12 residues. Trimming cost V 6 bases and J 0 bases, with 6 bases left between them. CDR1 and CDR2 from the germline V gene are ENHRY and SYGVKD. CDR3 bases: TGTGCCATCAGCCCCGGCTCCTACGAGCAGTACTTC. Translated, it gives CAISPGSYEQYF.

Concerning this clonotype itself: Just one base apart from a much larger clone, this may be a read error. V usage is TRBV9 and J usage is TRBJ2-7; 11 bases match TRBD2. CDR1 is SGDLS and CDR2 is YYNGEE in the germline V gene. The CDR3 length is 18 residues. CDR3 coding DNA: TGTGCCGGCAGCGAGGGGGGGACTAGCGGTCGCGAAGCCTACGAGCAGTACTTC. Amino acid sequence: CAGSEGGTSGREAYEQYF.

This clonotype has ten or more counts. V and J are TRBV5-1 and TRBJ2-3; the D gene could be TRBD1 or TRBD2 (5 bases each). CDR1 is SGHRS and CDR2 is YFSETQ in the germline V gene. The CDR3 sequence is 13 residues long. V was pared by 2 bases and J by 5 bases, with 9 bases between. The CDR3 nucleotides are TGCGCCAGCAGCTTCGGGGCGGGAGATACGCAGTATTTT. Its translation is CASSFGAGDTQYF.

Many counts were recorded for this clonotype. The chain couples TRBV7-9 to TRBJ1-1; 7 bases are a match to TRBD1. After removal of 5 bases from V and 6 bases from J, the junction contained 6 bases not matched to a gene. The CDR3 has 13 amino acids. Looked up from germline, CDR1 is SEHNR and CDR2 is FQNEAQ (reference sequence). The CDR3 reads CASSGRGDAEAFF. Here the CDR3 DNA reads TGTGCCAGCAGCGGCAGGGGGGACGCTGAAGCTTTCTTT.

This clonotype was picked up many times. The chain joins TRBV28 to TRBJ1-5; weak D call: TRBD1 (6 bases). Trimming removed 3 bases at V and 4 bases at J, with 13 bases between. The V gene's germline CDR1 is MDHEN and CDR2 SYDVKM. The CDR3 extends over 15 amino acids. CDR3 region: CASSFGGHWNQPQHF. For the CDR3, the DNA is TGTGCCAGCAGTTTCGGGGGACATTGGAATCAGCCCCAGCATTTT.

The chain carries TRBV7-6 and TRBJ1-6, with D unresolved. V was clipped by 6 bases and J by 8 bases, with 14 bases between them. The CDR3 covers 14 residues. Per germline, CDR1 SGHVS and CDR2 FNYEAQ. The CDR3 bases are TGTGCCAGCAGTCCAGCGGCCAGCTATTCACCCCTCCACTTT. This translates into CASSPAASYSPLHF.

This clonotype was recorded a few times. This sequence joins TRBV7-9 and TRBJ2-3; perhaps TRBD2 as D (5 bases). V lost 1 base to trimming and J lost 6 bases, with 17 bases between them. Germline V gene sequence: CDR1 SEHNR, CDR2 FQNEAQ (reference sequence). CDR3 length: 16 residues. The CDR3 nucleotides are TGTGCCAGCAGCTTAGGATGGGGAGTTGGCTCGGATACGCAGTATTTT. This translates into CASSLGWGVGSDTQYF. The whole variable domain, filled in from reference TRBV7-9 and TRBJ2-3, reads DTGVSQNPRHKITKRGQNVTFRCDPISEHNRLYWYRQTLGQGPEFLTYFQNEAQLEKSRLLSDRFSAERPKGSFSTLEIQRTEQGDSAMYLCASSLGWGVGSDTQYFGPGTRLTVL.

This clonotype was observed many times. The V and J genes are TRBV12-3 or TRBV12-4 and TRBJ1-4; no firm D call. Trimming removed 5 bases at V and 7 bases at J, with 5 bases between. CDR3 length equals 11 residues. CDR3 amino acids: CASSPSEKLFF. CDR3 nucleotide sequence: TGTGCCAGCAGTCCTAGTGAAAAACTGTTTTTT.

This clonotype was counted only a few times. The chain recombines TRBV5-1 with TRBJ1-2, with 8 bases lining up with TRBD1. There are 15 residues in the CDR3. The germline gives CDR1 SGHRS, CDR2 YFSETQ. Trimming took 0 bases from V and 7 from J; bases not matched to a gene: 8. The CDR3 spells CASSLAGQGAGGYTF. In nucleotides, the CDR3 is TGCGCCAGCAGCTTGGCCGGGCAGGGGGCCGGTGGCTACACCTTC.

A few counts support this clonotype. In nucleotides, the CDR3 is TGTGCCAGCAGCCCGGAATCCCCAGTAAATGAGCAGTTCTTC. It translates to CASSPESPVNEQFF. V is TRBV27 and J is TRBJ2-1; the D is unclear. The CDR3 contains 14 residues. Germline CDR1 MNHEY, CDR2 SMNVEV (reference sequence). V dropped 6 bases and J dropped 7 bases, with 16 bases sitting between them.

The chain employs TRBV29-1 and TRBJ2-1; maybe TRBD2 (7 bases). Germline CDR1 reads SQVTM; CDR2 reads ANQGSEA. V shed 6 bases and J shed 4 bases, with 13 bases lying between them. The CDR3 is made up of 13 amino acids. CDR3 region: CSVYGGAYNEQFF. The DNA for the CDR3 is TGCAGCGTCTATGGGGGGGCGTACAATGAGCAGTTCTTC.